Listed below are T cell receptor beta chains from one sample, sequenced in a study of Ad26.COV2.S vaccination and SARS-CoV-2 variants. Generated by immunoSEQ multiplex PCR, the TCRdb table keeps only in-frame clones and is missing some. The sample shows some 350,000 clones, roughly 90% of them seen only once. The material sequenced was peripheral blood, taken in a trial of Ad26.COV2.S vaccine versus placebo. All receptors come from a person aged 18-60 years who received the Ad26.COV2.S COVID-19 vaccine or a placebo. The CDR3 runs from the conserved cysteine through the conserved F or W. Fields, in order: clone size, J gene, V gene, D gene, CDR3 protein, CDR3 DNA. D genes are given only for firm matches. Only part of the rows carry a size: once, few, many, or a class if the clone is expanded.

>.|TRBJ2-1|TRBV19|.
CASSILYNEQFF
TGTGCCAGTAGTATCCTGTACAATGAGCAGTTCTTC
>.|TRBJ2-1|TRBV28|TRBD2
CASRGGLAPDNEQFF
TGTGCCAGCAGGGGGGGACTAGCGCCAGACAATGAGCAGTTCTTC
>.|TRBJ2-7|TRBV7-2|TRBD2
CASSLQAGGTYEQYF
TGTGCCAGCAGCTTACAAGCGGGGGGGACCTACGAGCAGTACTTC
>once|TRBJ1-4|TRBV7-8|.
CASSLGRNNEKLFF
TGTGCCAGCAGCTTAGGCAGGAATAATGAAAAACTGTTTTTT
>.|TRBJ2-3|TRBV6-4|.
CASSDGGSGTDTQYF
TGTGCCAGCAGTGATGGAGGATCAGGCACAGATACGCAGTATTTT
>.|TRBJ1-3|TRBV5-4|.
CASSSGQGNTIYF
TGTGCCAGCAGCTCCGGACAGGGAAACACCATATATTTT
>once|TRBJ1-1|TRBV3-1/TRBV3-2|.
CASSLAGGSTEAFF
TGTGCCAGCAGCCTGGCGGGTGGGAGCACTGAAGCTTTCTTT
>.|TRBJ2-7|TRBV5-8|TRBD2
CASSPPWGAGVLYEQYF
TGTGCCAGCAGCCCCCCATGGGGAGCGGGGGTTTTATACGAGCAGTACTTC
>.|TRBJ1-2|TRBV19|.
CASRPPTVETRYTF
TGTGCCAGTAGGCCTCCCACGGTAGAGACGCGCTACACCTTC
>once|TRBJ1-2|TRBV12-3/TRBV12-4|.
CASSPLTNYGYTF
TGTGCCAGCTCGCCCCTTACTAACTATGGCTACACCTTC
>.|TRBJ1-2|TRBV7-9|.
CASRKATGNYGYTF
TGTGCCAGCAGAAAGGCCACCGGGAACTATGGCTACACCTTC
>.|TRBJ1-5|TRBV27|.
CASSSLDSRQPQHF
TGTGCCAGCAGTTCCCTCGACAGTCGTCAGCCCCAGCATTTT
>.|TRBJ2-3|TRBV29-1|.
CSVEGGQFTDTQYF
TGCAGCGTTGAAGGAGGGCAGTTCACAGATACGCAGTATTTT
>.|TRBJ2-5|TRBV5-1|TRBD1
CASSYSGTGGRETQYF
TGCGCCAGCAGTTACTCCGGGACAGGGGGCCGGGAGACCCAGTACTTC
>.|TRBJ2-2|TRBV19|.
CASSIMATGELFF
TGTGCCAGTAGTATCATGGCCACCGGGGAGCTGTTTTTT
>few|TRBJ1-3|TRBV13|TRBD1
CASGTGTDSGNTIYF
TGTGCCAGCGGGACAGGGACAGATTCTGGAAACACCATATATTTT
>.|TRBJ2-2|TRBV6-6|TRBD2
CASRVAGTNTGELFF
TGTGCCAGCAGGGTAGCGGGCACGAACACCGGGGAGCTGTTTTTT
>.|TRBJ1-6|TRBV2|.
CASSVNINSPLHF
TGTGCCAGCAGCGTAAACATAAATTCACCCCTCCACTTT
>.|TRBJ1-1|TRBV4-1|.
CASSRIAAGATNTEAFF
TGCGCCAGCAGCCGCATCGCCGCAGGGGCGACGAACACTGAAGCTTTCTTT
>.|TRBJ2-3|TRBV4-3|.
CASSHDTEGSRVGDTQYF
TGCGCCAGCAGCCATGATACGGAAGGTAGCAGGGTCGGGGATACGCAGTATTTT
>.|TRBJ2-5|TRBV5-1|TRBD2
CASSTLAGMQETQYF
TGCGCCAGCAGCACCCTAGCGGGGATGCAAGAGACCCAGTACTTC
>.|TRBJ2-5|TRBV5-4|.
CASSLGGGGETQYF
TGTGCCAGCAGCTTGGGAGGGGGTGGCGAGACCCAGTACTTC
>.|TRBJ2-7|TRBV25-1|TRBD1
CASSEFEGQPTYEQYF
TGTGCCAGCAGTGAATTTGAGGGACAGCCGACTTACGAGCAGTACTTC
>.|TRBJ1-6|TRBV13|.
CASSSKQGVGSPLHF
TGTGCCAGCAGCTCAAAACAGGGAGTGGGTTCACCCCTCCACTTT
>.|TRBJ1-5|TRBV18|.
CASSPPTRGYNQPQHF
TGTGCCAGCTCACCCCCCACCAGAGGGTACAATCAGCCCCAGCATTTT
>.|TRBJ2-6|TRBV7-9|.
CASSYPSGANVLTF
TGTGCCAGCAGTTACCCTTCTGGGGCCAACGTCCTGACTTTC
>.|TRBJ1-1|TRBV27|.
CASSSQVNTEAFF
TGTGCCAGCAGTTCACAGGTAAACACTGAAGCTTTCTTT
>.|TRBJ2-2|TRBV30|TRBD2
CACDGLAGNVWELFF
TGTGCCTGTGATGGACTAGCGGGAAACGTCTGGGAGCTGTTTTTT
>.|TRBJ2-1|TRBV25-1|TRBD1
CASSAPVGRGIYNEQFF
TGTGCCAGCAGTGCCCCAGTTGGCAGGGGGATATACAATGAGCAGTTCTTC
>.|TRBJ1-4|TRBV3-1/TRBV3-2|.
CASSQDWAGAEKLFF
TGTGCCAGCAGCCAAGATTGGGCAGGCGCTGAAAAACTGTTTTTT
>.|TRBJ1-2|TRBV2|.
CARDTGNYGYTF
TGTGCCAGAGATACAGGGAACTATGGCTACACCTTC
>few|TRBJ2-7|TRBV6-5|TRBD1
CASSSPGTGTYEQYF
TGTGCCAGCAGCAGTCCCGGGACAGGAACCTACGAGCAGTACTTC
>.|TRBJ2-2|TRBV27|TRBD2
CASSFSSGSYTGELFF
TGTGCCAGCAGTTTCTCTAGCGGGAGTTACACCGGGGAGCTGTTTTTT
>.|TRBJ2-4|TRBV25-1|.
CASSELGIQYF
TGTGCCAGCAGTGAGCTCGGCATTCAGTACTTC
>.|TRBJ2-2|TRBV5-1|.
CASSPQPTNTGELFF
TGCGCCAGCAGCCCCCAGCCCACGAACACCGGGGAGCTGTTTTTT
>.|TRBJ2-3|TRBV7-9|TRBD2
CASSLVPSSGGSLTDTQYF
TGTGCCAGCAGCTTAGTTCCATCTAGCGGGGGTTCTCTCACAGATACGCAGTATTTT
>.|TRBJ1-1|TRBV12-3/TRBV12-4|.
CASSLRKAFF
TGTGCCAGCAGCCTCAGGAAAGCTTTCTTT
>.|TRBJ2-1|TRBV4-3|TRBD2
CASSQNSGSSYNEQFF
TGCGCCAGCAGCCAAAACAGCGGGAGCTCCTACAATGAGCAGTTCTTC
>.|TRBJ2-1|TRBV27|.
CASSTVSSQGGYNEQFF
TGTGCCAGCAGTACCGTTTCTTCCCAGGGGGGATACAATGAGCAGTTCTTC
>.|TRBJ1-2|TRBV7-2|.
CASSPDRQYGYTF
TGTGCCAGCAGCCCTGACAGGCAGTATGGCTACACCTTC
>few|TRBJ1-2|TRBV5-8|.
CASSSGQIPTGGTF
TGTGCCAGCAGTTCCGGACAGATACCCACTGGGGGGACCTTC
>.|TRBJ1-2|TRBV7-9|TRBD1
CASSLVGTGDGYTF
TGTGCCAGCAGCTTAGTGGGGACAGGGGATGGCTACACCTTC
>.|TRBJ1-2|TRBV28|TRBD1
CTSSSRQGVGYGYTF
TGTACCAGCAGTTCTCGACAGGGGGTCGGCTATGGCTACACCTTC
>.|TRBJ1-1|TRBV28|.
CASSQPQGKGRTEAFF
TGTGCCAGCAGTCAACCCCAGGGGAAGGGGAGGACTGAAGCTTTCTTT
>.|TRBJ1-2|TRBV10-3|.
CAISEGVGDGYTF
TGTGCCATCAGTGAGGGTGTTGGGGATGGCTACACCTTC
>.|TRBJ1-1|TRBV18|.
CASSPLGTEAFF
TGTGCCAGCTCACCTCTTGGCACTGAAGCTTTCTTT
>.|TRBJ1-5|TRBV19|.
CASRTLTGGQGSNQPQHF
TGTGCCAGTAGAACCCTTACCGGGGGGCAGGGTAGCAATCAGCCCCAGCATTTT
>.|TRBJ2-1|TRBV11-3|TRBD1
CASSLEQMGQGRYNEQFF
TGTGCCAGCAGCTTAGAACAAATGGGACAGGGGCGATACAATGAGCAGTTCTTC